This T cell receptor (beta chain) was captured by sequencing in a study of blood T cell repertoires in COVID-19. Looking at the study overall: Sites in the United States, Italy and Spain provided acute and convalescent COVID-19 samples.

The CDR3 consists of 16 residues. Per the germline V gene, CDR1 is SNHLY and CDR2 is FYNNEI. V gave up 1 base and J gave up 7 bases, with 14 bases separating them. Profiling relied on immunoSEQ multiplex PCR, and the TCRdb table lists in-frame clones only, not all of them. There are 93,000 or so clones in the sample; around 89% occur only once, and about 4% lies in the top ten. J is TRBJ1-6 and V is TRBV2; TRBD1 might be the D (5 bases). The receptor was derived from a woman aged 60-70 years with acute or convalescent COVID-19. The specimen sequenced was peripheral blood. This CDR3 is CASSEEGLGLNSPLHF. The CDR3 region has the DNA TGTGCCAGCAGTGAAGAGGGGTTGGGGCTAAATTCACCCCTCCACTTT.